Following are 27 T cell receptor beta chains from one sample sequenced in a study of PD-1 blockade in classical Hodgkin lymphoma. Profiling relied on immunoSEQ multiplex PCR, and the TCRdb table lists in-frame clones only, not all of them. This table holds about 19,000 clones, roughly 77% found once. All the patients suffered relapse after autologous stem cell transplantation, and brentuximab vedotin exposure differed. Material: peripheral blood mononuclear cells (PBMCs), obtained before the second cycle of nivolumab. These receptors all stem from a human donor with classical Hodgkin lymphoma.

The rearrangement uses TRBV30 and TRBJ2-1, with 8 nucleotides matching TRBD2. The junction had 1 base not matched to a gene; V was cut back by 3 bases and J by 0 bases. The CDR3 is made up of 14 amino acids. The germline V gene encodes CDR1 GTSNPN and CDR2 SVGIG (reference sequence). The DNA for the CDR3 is TGTGCCTGGAGCGGGGGGGGCTCCTACAATGAGCAGTTCTTC. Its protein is CAWSGGGSYNEQFF. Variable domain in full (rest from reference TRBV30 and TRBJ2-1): SQTIHQWPATLVQPVGSPLSLECTVEGTSNPNLYWYRQAAGRGLQLLFYSVGIGQISSEVPQNLSASRPQDRQFILSSKKLLLSDSGFYLCAWSGGGSYNEQFFGPGTRLTVL.

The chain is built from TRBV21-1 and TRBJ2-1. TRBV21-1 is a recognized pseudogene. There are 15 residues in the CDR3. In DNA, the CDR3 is TGTGCCAGCAGCCTCCGGGGCCGGATTTACGATGAGCAGTTCTTC. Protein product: CASSLRGRIYDEQFF.

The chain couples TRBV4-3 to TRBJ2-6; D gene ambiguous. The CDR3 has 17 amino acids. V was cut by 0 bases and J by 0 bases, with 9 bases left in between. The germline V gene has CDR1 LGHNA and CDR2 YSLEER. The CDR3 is CASSQETSNSGANVLTF. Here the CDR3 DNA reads TGCGCCAGCAGCCAAGAGACTTCTAACTCTGGGGCCAACGTCCTGACTTTC.

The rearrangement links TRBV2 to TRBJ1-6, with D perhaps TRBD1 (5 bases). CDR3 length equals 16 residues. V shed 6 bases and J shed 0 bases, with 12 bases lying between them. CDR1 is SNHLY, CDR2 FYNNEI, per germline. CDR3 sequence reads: CASRKDISSYNSPLHF. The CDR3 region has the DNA TGTGCCAGCAGGAAGGACATAAGCTCCTATAATTCACCCCTCCACTTT.

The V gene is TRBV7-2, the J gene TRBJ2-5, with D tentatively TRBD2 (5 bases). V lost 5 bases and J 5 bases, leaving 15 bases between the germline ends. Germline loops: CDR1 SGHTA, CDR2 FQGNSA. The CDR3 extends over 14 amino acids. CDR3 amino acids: CASSGRRFLETQYF. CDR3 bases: TGTGCCAGCAGCGGCAGGAGGTTCCTTGAGACCCAGTACTTC.

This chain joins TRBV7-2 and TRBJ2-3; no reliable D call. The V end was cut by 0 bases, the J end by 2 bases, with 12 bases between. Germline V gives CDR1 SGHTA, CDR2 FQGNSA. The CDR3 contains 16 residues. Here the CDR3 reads CASSLAPDPSTDTQYF. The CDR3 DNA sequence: TGTGCCAGCAGCTTAGCTCCGGACCCATCCACAGATACGCAGTATTTT. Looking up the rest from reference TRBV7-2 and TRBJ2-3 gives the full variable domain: GAGVSQSPSNKVTEKGKDVELRCDPISGHTALYWYRQSLGQGLEFLIYFQGNSAPDKSGLPSDRFSAERTGGSVSTLTIQRTQQEDSAVYLCASSLAPDPSTDTQYFGPGTRLTVL.

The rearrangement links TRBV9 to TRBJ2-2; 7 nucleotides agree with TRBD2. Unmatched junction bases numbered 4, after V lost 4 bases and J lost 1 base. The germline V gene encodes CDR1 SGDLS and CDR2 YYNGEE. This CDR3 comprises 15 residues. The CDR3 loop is CASSWASGNTGELFF. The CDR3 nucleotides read TGTGCCAGCAGCTGGGCTAGCGGGAACACCGGGGAGCTGTTTTTT.

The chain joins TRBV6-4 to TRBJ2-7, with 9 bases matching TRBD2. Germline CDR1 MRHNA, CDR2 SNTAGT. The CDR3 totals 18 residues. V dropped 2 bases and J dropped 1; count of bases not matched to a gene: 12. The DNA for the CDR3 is TGTGCCAGCAGTGACATAGGATTTGAGCGGGAGGTGTCCTACGAGCAGTACTTC. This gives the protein CASSDIGFEREVSYEQYF.

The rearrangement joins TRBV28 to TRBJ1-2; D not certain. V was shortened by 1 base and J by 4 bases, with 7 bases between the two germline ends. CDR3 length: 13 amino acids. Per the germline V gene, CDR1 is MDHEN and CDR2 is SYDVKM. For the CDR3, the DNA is TGTGCCAGCAGTTTATCGGGGTCCTATGGCTACACCTTC. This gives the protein CASSLSGSYGYTF.

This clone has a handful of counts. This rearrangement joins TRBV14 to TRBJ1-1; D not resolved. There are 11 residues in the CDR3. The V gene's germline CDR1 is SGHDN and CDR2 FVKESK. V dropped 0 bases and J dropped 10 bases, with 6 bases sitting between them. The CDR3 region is CASSQDFGAFF. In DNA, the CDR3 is TGTGCCAGCAGCCAAGATTTCGGAGCTTTCTTT.

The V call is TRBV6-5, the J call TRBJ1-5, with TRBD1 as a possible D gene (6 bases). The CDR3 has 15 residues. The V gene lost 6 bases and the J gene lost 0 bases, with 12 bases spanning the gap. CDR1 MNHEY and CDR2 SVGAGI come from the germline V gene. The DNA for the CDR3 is TGTGCCAGCAGACCAACAGGGTATAGCAATCAGCCCCAGCATTTT. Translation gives CASRPTGYSNQPQHF.

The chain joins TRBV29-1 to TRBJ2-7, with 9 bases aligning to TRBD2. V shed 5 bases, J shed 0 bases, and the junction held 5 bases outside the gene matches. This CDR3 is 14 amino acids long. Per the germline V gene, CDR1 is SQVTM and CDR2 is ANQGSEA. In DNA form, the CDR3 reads TGCAGCGTTAGCGGGGGGTCTAGCTCCTACGAGCAGTACTTC. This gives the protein CSVSGGSSSYEQYF.

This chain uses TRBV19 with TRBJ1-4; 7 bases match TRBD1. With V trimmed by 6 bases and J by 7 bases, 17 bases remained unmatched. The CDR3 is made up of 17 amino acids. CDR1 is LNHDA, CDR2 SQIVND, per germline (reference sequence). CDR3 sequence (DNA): TGTGCCAGTAGCCACCGCGCGACCAAGGGGGCCGGTGAAAAACTGTTTTTT. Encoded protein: CASSHRATKGAGEKLFF.

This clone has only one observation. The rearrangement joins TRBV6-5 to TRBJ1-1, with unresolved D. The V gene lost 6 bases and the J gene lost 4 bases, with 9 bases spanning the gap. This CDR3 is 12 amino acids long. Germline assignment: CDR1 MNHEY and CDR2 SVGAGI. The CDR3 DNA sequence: TGTGCCAGCAGCCGACGTGCCACTGAAGCTTTCTTT. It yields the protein CASSRRATEAFF.

The CDR3 sequence: CASSPGTGIVYTF. The DNA of the CDR3 is TGTGCCAGCAGTCCAGGGACAGGGATTGTCTACACCTTC. The rearrangement joins TRBV27 to TRBJ1-2, with 9 bases identical to TRBD1. The CDR3 has 13 residues. CDR1 and CDR2 (germline): MNHEY, SMNVEV (reference sequence). The junction had 8 bases not matched to a gene; V was cut back by 5 bases and J by 10 bases.

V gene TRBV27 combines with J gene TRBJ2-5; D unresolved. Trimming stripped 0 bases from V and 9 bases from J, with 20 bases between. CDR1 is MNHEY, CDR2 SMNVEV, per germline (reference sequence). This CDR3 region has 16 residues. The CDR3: CASSLSPSLALPAQYF. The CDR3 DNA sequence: TGTGCCAGCAGTTTATCGCCCTCTTTGGCCCTCCCGGCCCAGTACTTC.

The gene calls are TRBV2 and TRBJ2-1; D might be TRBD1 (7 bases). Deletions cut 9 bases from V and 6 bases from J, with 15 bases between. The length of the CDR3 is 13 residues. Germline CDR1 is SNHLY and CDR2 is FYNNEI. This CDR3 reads CARARQGGNEQFF. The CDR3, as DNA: TGTGCCAGAGCTCGCCAGGGGGGCAATGAGCAGTTCTTC.

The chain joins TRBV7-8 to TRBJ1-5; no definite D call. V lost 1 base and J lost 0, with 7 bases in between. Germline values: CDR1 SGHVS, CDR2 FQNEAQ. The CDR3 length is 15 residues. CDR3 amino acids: CASSLVGNSNQPQHF. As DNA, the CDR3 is TGTGCCAGCAGCTTAGTAGGGAATAGCAATCAGCCCCAGCATTTT.

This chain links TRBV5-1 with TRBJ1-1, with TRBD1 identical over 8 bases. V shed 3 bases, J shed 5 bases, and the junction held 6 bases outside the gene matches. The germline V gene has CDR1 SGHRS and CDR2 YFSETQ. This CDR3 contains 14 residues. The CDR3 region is CASSSGQGGTEAFF. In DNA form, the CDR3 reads TGCGCCAGCAGCTCTGGACAGGGTGGGACTGAAGCTTTCTTT.

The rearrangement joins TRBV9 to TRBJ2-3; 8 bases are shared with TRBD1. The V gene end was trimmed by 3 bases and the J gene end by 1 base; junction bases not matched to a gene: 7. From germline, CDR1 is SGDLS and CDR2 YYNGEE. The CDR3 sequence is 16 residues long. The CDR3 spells CASSAHHRGGTDTQYF. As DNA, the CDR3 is TGTGCCAGCAGCGCCCACCACAGGGGGGGCACAGATACGCAGTATTTT.

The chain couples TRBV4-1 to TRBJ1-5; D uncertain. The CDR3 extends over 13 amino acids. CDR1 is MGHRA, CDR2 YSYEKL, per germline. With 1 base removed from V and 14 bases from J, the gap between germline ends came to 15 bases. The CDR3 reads CASSQGRGDQEHF. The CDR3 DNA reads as TGCGCCAGCAGCCAAGGACGCGGAGATCAGGAGCATTTT.

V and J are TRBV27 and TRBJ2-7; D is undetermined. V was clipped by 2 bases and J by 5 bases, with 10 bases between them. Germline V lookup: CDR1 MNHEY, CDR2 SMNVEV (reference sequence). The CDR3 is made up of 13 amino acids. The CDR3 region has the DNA TGTGCCAGCAGTTTACCGATTTCCAACGAGCAGTACTTC. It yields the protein CASSLPISNEQYF.

The DNA of the CDR3 is TGTGCCAGCAGTCACCCTAGCACAGATACGCAGTATTTT. This encodes CASSHPSTDTQYF. The genes are TRBV6-6 and TRBJ2-3; D not resolved. Trimming removed 5 bases from V and 0 bases from J, with 6 bases in between. This CDR3 is built from 13 residues. Germline-derived CDR1 and CDR2 are MNHNY and SVGAGI (reference sequence).

CDR3 residues: CASSMGGGGNEQFF. CDR3 nucleotide sequence: TGTGCCAGCAGCATGGGGGGCGGAGGCAATGAGCAGTTCTTC. This rearrangement joins TRBV6-5 to TRBJ2-1; D is perhaps TRBD1 or TRBD2 (6 bases each). The CDR3 has 14 residues. Germline-derived CDR1 and CDR2 are MNHEY and SVGAGI. V dropped 6 bases and J dropped 6 bases, with 15 bases sitting between them.

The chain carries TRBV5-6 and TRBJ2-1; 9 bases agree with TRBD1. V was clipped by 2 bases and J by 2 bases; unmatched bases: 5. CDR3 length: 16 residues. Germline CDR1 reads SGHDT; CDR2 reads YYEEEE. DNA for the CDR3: TGTGCCAGCAGCTTTTCCCGGGACAGGGCCTACAATGAGCAGTTCTTC. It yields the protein CASSFSRDRAYNEQFF.

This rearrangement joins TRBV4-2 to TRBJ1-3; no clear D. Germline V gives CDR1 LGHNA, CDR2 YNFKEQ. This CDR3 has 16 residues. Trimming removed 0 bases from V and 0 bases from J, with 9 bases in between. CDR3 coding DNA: TGTGCCAGCAGCCAAGACGGTCCATACTCTGGAAACACCATATATTTT. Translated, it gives CASSQDGPYSGNTIYF.

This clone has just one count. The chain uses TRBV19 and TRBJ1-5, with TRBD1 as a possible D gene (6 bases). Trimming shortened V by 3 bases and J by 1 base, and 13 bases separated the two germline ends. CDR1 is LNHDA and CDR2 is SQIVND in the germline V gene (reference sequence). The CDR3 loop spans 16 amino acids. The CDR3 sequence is CASSILQGSSNQPQHF. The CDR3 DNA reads TGTGCCAGTAGTATCCTCCAGGGGAGCAGCAATCAGCCCCAGCATTTT.